One sample yielded the 24 T cell receptor beta chains listed below, sequenced in a study of T cells in women clearing cervical HPV infection. Assay: immunoSEQ multiplex PCR; the TCRdb copy retains only in-frame clones and omits some. The sample holds about 19,000 clones. Sequencing was performed on blood buffy coat. These receptors came from a woman aged 18 to 75 with a cervical HPV16 infection that either progressed to CIN3+ or cleared (not recorded which).

Concerning this clone: The CDR3 extends 3 residues past the end of the read, so its final part is completed from the germline J gene. The chain carries TRBV10-1 and TRBJ1-1; 9 positions match TRBD1. V gave up 3 bases and J gave up 1 base; unmatched junction bases: 9. This CDR3 is 17 amino acids long. Germline V gene data show CDR1 as WNHNN and CDR2 as SYGVQD (reference sequence). Incomplete CDR3 DNA: TGCGCCAGCAGTGAACCCGGGACAGGGAACGAGAACACTGAA. Protein product: CASSEPGTGNENTE. The CDR3 in full is CASSEPGTGNENTEAFF.

For this clone: The CDR3 end lies 3 residues beyond the end of the read and is filled in from the germline J gene. V gene TRBV2 combines with J gene TRBJ1-5, with TRBD1 matching over 7 bases. V shed 5 bases, J shed 7 bases, and the junction held 8 bases outside the gene matches. CDR3 length: 14 residues. Per the germline V gene, CDR1 is SNHLY and CDR2 is FYNNEI. The part of the CDR3 DNA that was read is TGTGCCAGCAGTCCGACAGGGAGAGGACAGCCC. Its translation: CASSPTGRGQP. The CDR3 as a whole reads CASSPTGRGQPQHF. Full variable domain (remainder filled in from reference TRBV2 and TRBJ1-5): EPEVTQTPSHQVTQMGQEVILRCVPISNHLYFYWYRQILGQKVEFLVSFYNNEISEKSEIFDDQFSVERPDGSNFTLKIRSTKLEDSAMYFCASSPTGRGQPQHFGDGTRLSIL.

Remarks on this clone: The CDR3 goes on 3 residues after the read ends, and that part is filled in from the germline J gene. The rearrangement joins TRBV29-1 to TRBJ2-3; TRBD2 aligns across 8 bases. V lost 8 bases and J lost 6; bases outside the gene matches: 4. Germline CDR1 SQVTM, CDR2 ANQGSEA. This CDR3 contains 11 residues. CDR3 bases read: TGCAGCTTACGGGGGGGGGATACG. Its protein product is CSLRGGDT. In full, the CDR3 is CSLRGGDTQYF.

Comment on this clone: The read is 3 residues too short to cover the CDR3 end, so that end is filled in from the germline J gene. The rearrangement links TRBV19 to TRBJ1-5; TRBD1 agrees at 10 bases. Losses at the gene ends were 7 bases for V and 1 base for J; bases not matched to a gene: 10. The CDR3 is made up of 17 amino acids. Germline V CDR1 and CDR2: LNHDA, SQIVND (reference sequence). The CDR3 bases that were read are TGTGCCAGTACTTCAGGGGACAGGGGAGGGAGCAATCAGCCC. This encodes CASTSGDRGGSNQP. The entire CDR3 sequence reads CASTSGDRGGSNQPQHF.

On this clone: Read coverage stops 3 residues before the CDR3 terminus; the germline J gene supplies the remainder. The chain carries TRBV30 and TRBJ1-4; no clear D. The germline V gene encodes CDR1 GTSNPN and CDR2 SVGIG (reference sequence). The CDR3 covers 15 residues. CDR3 DNA, as far as it was read: TGTGCCTGGATTCGGTCAGACTCCGAGAATTCACCA. Its protein is CAWIRSDSENSP. The whole CDR3 region reads CAWIRSDSENSPLFF.

This clone counts as medium-sized (0.01 to 0.1%) by frequency. The missing CDR3 end, 3 residues past where the read stops, is filled in from the germline J gene. The chain uses TRBV5-1 and TRBJ2-2, with TRBD2 identical over 7 bases. The V gene's germline CDR1 is SGHRS and CDR2 YFSETQ. V lost 7 bases and J lost 1; bases outside the gene matches: 4. This CDR3 comprises 14 residues. Incomplete CDR3 DNA: TGCGCCAGCCTAAGCGGGGAGAACACCGGGGAG. Its protein is CASLSGENTGE. The whole CDR3 is CASLSGENTGELFF.

As to this clone: The read stops 3 residues short of the end of the CDR3; the missing end is completed from the germline J gene. The chain combines TRBV20-1 with TRBJ2-5, with 11 nucleotides matching TRBD2. Germline V gene lookup returns CDR1 DFQATT and CDR2 SNEGSKA (reference sequence). Losses at the gene ends were 3 bases for V and 5 bases for J; bases not matched to a gene: 8. The CDR3 is 15 residues long. CDR3 loop: CSASRVAGGRETQYF. The DNA read from the CDR3 is TGCAGTGCTAGTCGGGTAGCGGGGGGGAGGGAGACC.

Details on this clone: With the read ending 3 residues before the CDR3 end, the germline J gene is used to fill in that end. The chain uses TRBV7-6 and TRBJ1-2; D is uncertain. Germline lookup yields CDR1 SGHVS and CDR2 FNYEAQ. The CDR3 contains 14 residues. The CDR3 reads CASSSSPLHPDYTF. The sequenced CDR3 bases are TGTGCCAGCAGCTCTAGCCCCCTGCATCCGGAC.

A remark on this clone: The read terminates 3 residues before the CDR3 end, so the remaining end is supplied by the germline J gene. The chain combines TRBV7-9 with TRBJ1-2, with D unclear. The CDR3 runs 14 residues. Germline lookup yields CDR1 SEHNR and CDR2 FQNEAQ (reference sequence). CDR3 DNA, as far as it was read: TGTGCCAGCAGCTTAATAGCCCTAGCGTTTGAC. Protein sequence: CASSLIALAFD. In full, the CDR3 reads CASSLIALAFDYTF.

Of note for this clone: The sequenced fragment ends 3 residues before the CDR3 boundary, so the rest is inferred from the germline J gene. The chain links TRBV18 to TRBJ1-2; TRBD1 matches at 9 bases. This CDR3 region has 15 residues. Germline CDR1 and CDR2: KGHSH and LQKENI. The CDR3 protein is CASSPPGQGINDYTF. CDR3 DNA (partial): TGTGCCAGCTCGCCCCCGGGACAGGGAATCAACGAC.

A note on this clone: The CDR3 goes on 3 residues after the read ends, and that part is filled in from the germline J gene. J is TRBJ2-3 and V is TRBV2, with D maybe TRBD2 (6 bases). CDR3 length: 14 amino acids. From germline, CDR1 is SNHLY and CDR2 FYNNEI. CDR3 region: CASNWRGDQETQYF. CDR3 DNA, as far as it was read: TGTGCCAGCAATTGGCGGGGAGACCAAGAGACG.

Regarding this clone: Sequencing ends 3 residues short of the CDR3 end; the germline J gene provides the rest. The rearrangement joins TRBV20-1 to TRBJ2-5; D is uncertain. V was pared by 3 bases and J by 2 bases, with 7 bases between. This CDR3 contains 12 residues. Germline assignment: CDR1 DFQATT and CDR2 SNEGSKA (reference sequence). The covered CDR3 bases are TGCAGTGCTAGCACAGATCAAGAGACC. Translation: CSASTDQET. In full, the CDR3 is CSASTDQETQYF.

For this clone: Read coverage stops 3 residues before the CDR3 terminus; the germline J gene supplies the remainder. The chain joins TRBV7-9 to TRBJ1-4, with D hard to call. Trimming left V 3 bases short and J 7 bases short, with 12 bases between. Germline CDR1 and CDR2: SEHNR and FQNEAQ (reference sequence). The CDR3 contains 14 residues. The CDR3 DNA, read in part, is TGTGCCAGCAGCTTCAGCGCATCTTCTGAAAAA. Translating gives CASSFSASSEK. The full CDR3 sequence reads CASSFSASSEKLFF.

CDR3 DNA (partial): TGTGCCAGTAGTAAAAGACAGGGTTTGACGATGGAGGGAGGCCGCAACACTGAA. Protein sequence: CASSKRQGLTMEGGRNTE. From start to end, the CDR3 is CASSKRQGLTMEGGRNTEAFF. The chain links TRBV19 to TRBJ1-1, with 7 bases lining up with TRBD1. The CDR3 extends 3 residues past the end of the read, so its final part is completed from the germline J gene. Germline V lookup: CDR1 LNHDA, CDR2 SQIVND (reference sequence). Trimming at V came to 4 bases and at J to 2 bases, leaving 25 bases not matched to a gene. The CDR3 sequence is 21 residues long. The whole variable domain, filled in from reference TRBV19 and TRBJ1-1, reads DGGITQSPKYLFRKEGQNVTLSCEQNLNHDAMYWYRQDPGQGLRLIYYSQIVNDFQKGDIAEGYSVSREKKESFPLTVTSAQKNPTAFYLCASSKRQGLTMEGGRNTEAFFGQGTRLTVV.

Points on this clone: The sequenced fragment ends 3 residues before the CDR3 boundary, so the rest is inferred from the germline J gene. The chain couples TRBV18 to TRBJ1-2; 7 nucleotides agree with TRBD1. CDR1 and CDR2 from the germline V gene are KGHSH and LQKENI. The CDR3 consists of 16 residues. The ends lost 2 bases at V and 5 bases at J; junction bases unmatched: 11. This chain's CDR3 is CASSPDSPKGAYGYTF. Incomplete CDR3 DNA: TGTGCCAGCTCACCAGACAGCCCAAAGGGGGCTTATGGC.

The sequenced part of the CDR3 DNA is TGTGCCAGCAGTAGGGGAGGGAGCAATCAGCCC. Translation gives CASSRGGSNQP. The full-length CDR3 reads as CASSRGGSNQPQHF. The V and J genes are TRBV2 and TRBJ1-5; D might be TRBD1 (5 bases). The read falls 3 residues short of the CDR3 end, and the missing part is taken from the germline J gene. Germline-derived CDR1 and CDR2 are SNHLY and FYNNEI. The CDR3 length is 14 residues. Trimming cost V 5 bases and J 1 base, with 9 bases left between them. Complete variable domain (other parts from reference TRBV2 and TRBJ1-5): EPEVTQTPSHQVTQMGQEVILRCVPISNHLYFYWYRQILGQKVEFLVSFYNNEISEKSEIFDDQFSVERPDGSNFTLKIRSTKLEDSAMYFCASSRGGSNQPQHFGDGTRLSIL.

The sequenced part of the CDR3 DNA is TGTGCCAGCAGCCGACCCGGGACAGGGGGACATGAG. It yields the protein CASSRPGTGGHE. The whole CDR3 reads CASSRPGTGGHEQFF. J is TRBJ2-1 and V is TRBV28; 11 bases align to TRBD1. The missing CDR3 end, 3 residues past where the read stops, is filled in from the germline J gene. J was trimmed by 8 bases and V by 6 bases; bases with no gene match: 9. Germline-derived CDR1 and CDR2 are MDHEN and SYDVKM. This CDR3 spans 15 amino acids.

The chain's CDR3 is CASSAPTENTEAFF. Partial CDR3 DNA: TGCGCCAGCAGCGCACCTACAGAGAACACTGAA. The chain combines TRBV5-1 with TRBJ1-1, with unresolved D. The read ends 3 residues early relative to the CDR3; the germline J gene fills the gap. The germline V gene has CDR1 SGHRS and CDR2 YFSETQ. This CDR3 spans 14 amino acids. Trimming removed 4 bases at V and 1 base at J, with 11 bases between. Variable domain in full (rest from reference TRBV5-1 and TRBJ1-1): KAGVTQTPRYLIKTRGQQVTLSCSPISGHRSVSWYQQTPGQGLQFLFEYFSETQRNKGNFPGRFSGRQFSNSRSEMNVSTLELGDSALYLCASSAPTENTEAFFGQGTRLTVV.

As concerns this clone: The sequenced fragment ends 3 residues before the CDR3 boundary, so the rest is inferred from the germline J gene. V gene TRBV30 combines with J gene TRBJ2-2; TRBD1 matches 9 bases. The CDR3 spans 15 residues. Germline V gene lookup returns CDR1 GTSNPN and CDR2 SVGIG (reference sequence). CDR3 bases read: TGTGCCTGGACCGGTGTGGGACAGGGAAATGAAAAG. Translated, it gives CAWTGVGQGNEK. The full CDR3 reads CAWTGVGQGNEKLFF.

On this clone: The CDR3 extends 3 residues past the end of the read, so its final part is completed from the germline J gene. The chain carries TRBV15 and TRBJ2-3; the D gene is possibly TRBD1 (5 bases). Germline assignment: CDR1 LNHNV and CDR2 YYDKDF (reference sequence). Trimming pared 0 bases from V and 2 bases from J, leaving 9 bases between. CDR3 size: 15 residues. The sequenced part of the CDR3 DNA is TGTGCCACCAGCAGAGACAGGGTGGTCACAGATACG. Residues: CATSRDRVVTDT. The full CDR3 is CATSRDRVVTDTQYF.

The CDR3 reads CASSQSPQGATGELFF. The CDR3 bases that were read are TGTGCCAGCTCACAATCGCCCCAGGGTGCAACCGGGGAG. The rearrangement uses TRBV18 and TRBJ2-2; D may be TRBD1 (5 bases). The observed sequence ends 3 residues before the CDR3 terminus, with the missing tail filled in from the germline J gene. V lost 4 bases and J lost 5, with 17 bases in between. This CDR3 contains 16 residues. Germline values: CDR1 KGHSH, CDR2 LQKENI.

Concerning this clone: Coverage ceases 3 residues before the CDR3 finishes, and the germline J gene fills in the end. The chain couples TRBV7-2 to TRBJ2-7; 7 bases align to TRBD1. Germline-derived CDR1 and CDR2 are SGHTA and FQGNSA. With V trimmed by 0 bases and J by 6 bases, 5 bases remained unmatched. The CDR3 is made up of 14 amino acids. The CDR3 spells CASSLAGQALEQYF. The CDR3 DNA, read in part, is TGTGCCAGCAGCTTAGCCGGACAGGCCCTCGAG.

The chain's CDR3 is CAISETGRGEAFF. The CDR3 DNA, read in part, is TGTGCCATCAGTGAGACAGGGAGGGGTGAA. The chain has TRBV10-3 and TRBJ1-1; D may be TRBD1 (6 bases). The observed sequence ends 3 residues before the CDR3 terminus, with the missing tail filled in from the germline J gene. Per germline, CDR1 ENHRY and CDR2 SYGVKD. Trimming cost V 2 bases and J 7 bases, with 11 bases left between them. The CDR3 extends over 13 amino acids.

A word on this clone: The observed sequence ends 3 residues before the CDR3 terminus, with the missing tail filled in from the germline J gene. The V gene is TRBV30, the J gene TRBJ2-4; 10 nucleotides match TRBD1. In germline, CDR1 is GTSNPN, CDR2 SVGIG (reference sequence). This CDR3 has 13 amino acids. CDR3 sequence reads: CASGTGVEQPQYF. The CDR3 bases that were read are TGTGCCTCCGGGACAGGGGTCGAGCAACCT.